This T cell receptor beta chain came from a study of identical twins. General observations from the study: Less excess twin sharing appeared in beta out-of-frame sequences. Findings came from cross-sectional statistics, without long-term follow-up of donors. Invariant MAIT and iNKT cells could partly confound zero-insertion analyses.

The junction had 7 bases not matched to a gene; V was cut back by 6 bases and J by 5 bases. Looked up from germline, CDR1 is MNHNS and CDR2 is SASEGT. The CDR3 is 14 residues long. A universal primer site was added by template switching, and unique molecular identifiers were carried by the cDNA. One entry per CDR3 protein, called by TCRdb with MiXCR from the 5' RACE reads. Of 1.5 million to 2 million distinct CDR3 sequences detected, more than 30% appear once; the ten largest clones hold approximately 0.29%. This clonotype was counted a few times. Its cognate antigen is unknown. What was sequenced was cord blood. The TCR sequence derives from a newborn girl in good health. The V gene is TRBV6-1, the J gene TRBJ1-2; TRBD1 matches at 9 bases. For the CDR3, the DNA is TGTGCCAGCAGCCGGACAGGGGCGCGGTATGGCTACACCTTC. Amino acid sequence: CASSRTGARYGYTF.